This is a list of T cell receptor beta chains from one sample in a study of CD4 T cells in lung cancer. Method: immunoSEQ multiplex PCR; TCRdb's copy keeps in-frame clones and lacks some. The sample holds around 350 clones, around nine tenths seen once. Their recognized antigens are unknown. The sequenced material came from a CD4+ T cell line or clone grown in culture. Receptors were obtained from a woman in her sixties with non-small cell lung cancer. Some clones in this sample may be carry-over from other donors' samples. CDR3s include the opening cysteine and the closing phenylalanine or tryptophan. D genes are given only for firm matches. Clone size is not always given. Where it is, it says once, few, many or a class for expanded clones.

clone_size	v_call	d_call	j_call	cdr3_aa	cdr3_nt
NA	TRBV4-2	TRBD2	TRBJ2-5	CASSQDGTSGRGETQYF	TGTGCCAGCAGCCAAGATGGGACTAGCGGGAGGGGAGAGACCCAGTACTTC
NA	TRBV7-2	NA	TRBJ2-1	CASSPQSNEQFF	TGTGCCAGCAGCCCGCAGAGCAATGAGCAGTTCTTC
NA	TRBV2	TRBD2	TRBJ2-7	CASKGTQREVYEQYF	TGTGCCAGCAAGGGGACCCAGCGGGAGGTCTACGAGCAGTACTTC
NA	TRBV2	TRBD2	TRBJ2-5	CASSGRLAGGGETQYF	TGTGCCAGCAGTGGGCGACTAGCGGGGGGAGGTGAGACCCAGTACTTC
NA	TRBV19	NA	TRBJ1-4	CASSQSIGVLLFF	TGTGCCAGTAGTCAATCCATTGGAGTTCTGCTGTTTTTT
NA	TRBV7-3	TRBD2	TRBJ2-5	CASSLVLAGRETQYF	TGTGCCAGCAGCTTAGTGCTAGCGGGGAGGGAGACCCAGTACTTC
NA	TRBV5-4	NA	TRBJ2-4	CASSPGGNRAGENIQYF	TGTGCCAGCAGCCCCGGGGGCAACCGGGCGGGAGAGAACATTCAGTACTTC
NA	TRBV7-8	NA	TRBJ1-5	CASSPSQQAEPNQPQHF	TGTGCCAGCAGCCCCTCCCAGCAGGCAGAACCCAATCAGCCCCAGCATTTT
NA	TRBV30	NA	TRBJ1-2	CALEGWGGPHYGYTF	TGTGCCTTGGAAGGGTGGGGGGGCCCCCACTATGGCTACACCTTC
NA	TRBV9	NA	TRBJ2-2	CASSVGTGELFF	TGTGCCAGCAGCGTAGGCACCGGGGAGCTGTTTTTT
NA	TRBV27	TRBD1	TRBJ2-2	CASREGQGIAGELFF	TGTGCCAGCAGGGAGGGACAGGGGATCGCCGGGGAGCTGTTTTTT
NA	TRBV14	NA	TRBJ1-1	CASSQETVGTMNTEAFF	TGTGCCAGCAGCCAAGAAACGGTGGGGACCATGAACACTGAAGCTTTCTTT
NA	TRBV4-1	TRBD2	TRBJ2-1	CASSQTELAEEYNEQFF	TGCGCCAGCAGCCAGACCGAACTAGCGGAGGAATACAATGAGCAGTTCTTC
once	TRBV5-1	NA	TRBJ1-1	CASSHRGPGIGQNTEAFF	TGCGCCAGCAGCCACCGAGGCCCAGGTATTGGACAGAACACTGAAGCTTTCTTT
few	TRBV5-3	NA	TRBJ1-2	CASSLAHRNYGYTF	TGTGCCAGCAGCTTAGCGCACAGGAACTATGGCTACACCTTC
NA	TRBV10-3	NA	TRBJ1-2	CAISESNRVSRGGYTF	TGTGCCATCAGTGAATCAAACAGGGTCTCCCGCGGGGGCTACACCTTC
few	TRBV7-9	NA	TRBJ2-7	CASSIEASYEQYF	TGTGCCAGCAGCATCGAAGCCAGCTACGAGCAGTACTTC
NA	TRBV18	TRBD1	TRBJ1-6	CASSLKTGGDNSPLHF	TGTGCCAGCTCACTTAAGACAGGGGGTGATAATTCACCCCTCCACTTT
NA	TRBV11-1	TRBD2	TRBJ2-7	CASSLAGAESYEQYF	TGTGCCAGCAGCTTGGCGGGAGCCGAATCCTACGAGCAGTACTTC
NA	TRBV10-3	NA	TRBJ1-2	CAISESVRNYGYTF	TGTGCCATCAGTGAGTCGGTCCGTAACTATGGCTACACCTTC
NA	TRBV6-1	NA	TRBJ1-5	CASEEGGGQPQHF	TGTGCCAGCGAAGAGGGAGGTGGGCAGCCCCAGCATTTT
NA	TRBV9	NA	TRBJ2-1	CASSGVAHSYNEQFF	TGTGCCAGCAGCGGAGTCGCTCACTCCTACAATGAGCAGTTCTTC
NA	TRBV6-4	NA	TRBJ2-2	CASSKQGRNTGELFF	TGTGCCAGCAGTAAACAGGGAAGGAACACCGGGGAGCTGTTTTTT
NA	TRBV7-2	NA	TRBJ1-1	CASSSSTANTEAFF	TGTGCCAGCAGCTCGTCGACCGCGAACACTGAAGCTTTCTTT
NA	TRBV27	NA	TRBJ1-2	CASSFAGQPGVYGYTF	TGTGCCAGCAGTTTCGCTGGGCAGCCGGGGGTCTATGGCTACACCTTC
NA	TRBV2	NA	TRBJ2-7	CASRYTGLPSYEQYF	TGTGCCAGCAGATATACGGGACTCCCAAGTTACGAGCAGTACTTC
NA	TRBV5-4	TRBD1	TRBJ2-7	CASSPGSPGQGYEQYF	TGTGCCAGCAGCCCTGGCTCTCCGGGACAGGGTTACGAGCAGTACTTC
NA	TRBV19	NA	TRBJ2-7	CASSIAGGPGSYEQYF	TGTGCCAGTAGTATAGCGGGGGGCCCGGGGTCCTACGAGCAGTACTTC
few	TRBV11-3	NA	TRBJ1-2	CASSLAHRNYGYTF	TGTGCCAGCAGCTTAGCGCACAGGAACTATGGCTACACCTTC
once	TRBV15	NA	TRBJ2-5	CATSPRRETQYF	TGTGCCACCAGCCCACGAAGAGAGACCCAGTACTTC
NA	TRBV19	NA	TRBJ2-7	CASRGQGNYEQYF	TGTGCCAGTAGGGGGCAGGGGAACTACGAGCAGTACTTC
NA	TRBV19	TRBD2	TRBJ2-5	CASSKTSGGPSTQYF	TGTGCCAGTAGCAAGACTAGCGGGGGGCCCTCGACCCAGTACTTC
NA	TRBV11-1	NA	TRBJ1-2	CASSLAHRNYGYTF	TGTGCCAGCAGCTTAGCGCACAGGAACTATGGCTACACCTTC
NA	TRBV27	NA	TRBJ2-3	CASSLYITGRRISTDTQYF	TGTGCCAGCAGTTTATACATCACAGGGCGCCGGATAAGCACAGATACGCAGTATTTT
NA	TRBV15	NA	TRBJ1-4	CATSRDEGFNEKLFF	TGTGCCACCAGCAGAGATGAAGGATTTAATGAAAAACTGTTTTTT
few	TRBV6-5	NA	TRBJ1-2	CASSYVPNYGYTF	TGTGCCAGCAGTTACGTCCCTAACTATGGCTACACCTTC
NA	TRBV29-1	NA	TRBJ2-7	CSVGARGETYEQYF	TGCAGCGTGGGAGCCCGCGGTGAGACCTACGAGCAGTACTTC
NA	TRBV19	NA	TRBJ1-1	CASSLVPTGTEAFF	TGTGCCAGTAGTTTAGTGCCAACCGGCACTGAAGCTTTCTTT
NA	TRBV28	NA	TRBJ1-5	CASSPLQGNQPQHF	TGTGCCAGCAGTCCCCTGCAGGGGAATCAGCCCCAGCATTTT
NA	TRBV5-2	NA	TRBJ1-2	CASSLAHRNYGYTF	TGTGCCAGCAGCTTAGCGCACAGGAACTATGGCTACACCTTC
NA	TRBV5-1	NA	TRBJ2-5	CASSTGPQQGQETQYF	TGCGCCAGCAGCACGGGACCCCAGCAGGGCCAAGAGACCCAGTACTTC
NA	TRBV7-6	NA	TRBJ1-2	CASSLAHRNYGYTF	TGTGCCAGCAGCTTAGCGCACAGGAACTATGGCTACACCTTC
NA	TRBV2	NA	TRBJ1-2	CASTSGGPHYGYTF	TGTGCCAGCACCTCGGGGGGGCCCCACTATGGCTACACCTTC
NA	TRBV27	NA	TRBJ2-7	CASSLVFGYEQYF	TGTGCCAGCAGTTTGGTTTTCGGTTACGAGCAGTACTTC
NA	TRBV19	TRBD1	TRBJ2-7	CASGTGGFEQYF	TGTGCCAGCGGGACAGGGGGGTTCGAGCAGTACTTC
NA	TRBV5-5	TRBD1	TRBJ2-1	CASSPGTGLYNEQFF	TGTGCCAGCAGCCCGGGGACAGGGCTCTACAATGAGCAGTTCTTC